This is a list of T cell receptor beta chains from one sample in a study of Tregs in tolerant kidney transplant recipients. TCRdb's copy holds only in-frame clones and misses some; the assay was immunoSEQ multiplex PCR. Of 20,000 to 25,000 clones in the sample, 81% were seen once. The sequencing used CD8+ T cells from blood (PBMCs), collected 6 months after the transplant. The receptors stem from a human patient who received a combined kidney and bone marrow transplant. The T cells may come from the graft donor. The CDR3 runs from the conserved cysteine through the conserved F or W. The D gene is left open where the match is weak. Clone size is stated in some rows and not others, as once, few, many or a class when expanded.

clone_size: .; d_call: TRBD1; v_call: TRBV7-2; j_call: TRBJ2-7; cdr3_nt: TGTGCCAGCAGCTTAGCGCTAATGGGACAGGGAACCTACGAGCAGTACTTC; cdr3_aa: CASSLALMGQGTYEQYF
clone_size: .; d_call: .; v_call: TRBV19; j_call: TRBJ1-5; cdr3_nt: TGTGCCAGTAGTACCGGGGGCAATCAGCCCCAGCATTTT; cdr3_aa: CASSTGGNQPQHF
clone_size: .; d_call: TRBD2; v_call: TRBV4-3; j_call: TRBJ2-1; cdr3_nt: TGCGCCAGCAGCCAAGTACAACGACTAGCAGTCTACAATGAGCAGTTCTTC; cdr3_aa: CASSQVQRLAVYNEQFF
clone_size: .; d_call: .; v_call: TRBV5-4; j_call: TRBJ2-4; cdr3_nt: TGTGCCAGCAGCCCGGGAACGCCCCACATTCAGTACTTC; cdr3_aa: CASSPGTPHIQYF
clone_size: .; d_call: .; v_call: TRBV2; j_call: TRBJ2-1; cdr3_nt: TGTGCCAGCCTTTCGTCGAATGAGCAGTTCTTC; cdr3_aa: CASLSSNEQFF
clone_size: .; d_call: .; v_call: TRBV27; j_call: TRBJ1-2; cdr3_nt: TGTGCCAGCAGTCCTCAACCCGGGACATCCCCGCTTTATGGCTACACCTTC; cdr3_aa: CASSPQPGTSPLYGYTF
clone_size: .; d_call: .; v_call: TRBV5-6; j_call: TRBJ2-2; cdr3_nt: TGTGCCAGCAGCTTCGGGAACACCGGGGAGCTGTTTTTT; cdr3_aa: CASSFGNTGELFF
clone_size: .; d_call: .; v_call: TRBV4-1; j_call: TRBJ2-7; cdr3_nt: TGCGCCAGCAGCCCGCGGGACAGTCCAACCTACGAGCAGTACTTC; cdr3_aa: CASSPRDSPTYEQYF
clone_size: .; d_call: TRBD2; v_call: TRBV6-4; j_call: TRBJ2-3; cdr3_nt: TGTGCCAGCAGTGACTCGGGGGGGAGCACAGATACGCAGTATTTT; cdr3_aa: CASSDSGGSTDTQYF
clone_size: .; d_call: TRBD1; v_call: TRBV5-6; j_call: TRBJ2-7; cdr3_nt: TGTGCCAGCAGCTTGGCCAGGGGACAGAGCTCCTACGAGCAGTACTTC; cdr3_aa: CASSLARGQSSYEQYF
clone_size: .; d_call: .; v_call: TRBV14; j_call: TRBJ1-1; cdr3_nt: TGTGCCAGCAGCCATCTGCAGATCTCGGAAGCTTTCTTT; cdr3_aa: CASSHLQISEAFF
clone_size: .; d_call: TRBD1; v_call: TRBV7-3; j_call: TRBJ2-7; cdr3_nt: TGTGCCAGCAGTTTGACAGGGCTCTACGAGCAGTACTTC; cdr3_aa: CASSLTGLYEQYF
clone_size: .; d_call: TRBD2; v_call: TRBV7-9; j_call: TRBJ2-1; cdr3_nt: TGTGCCAGCAGCCCCCACCTTAACGCGGGAGGGTGGTACAATGAGCAGTTCTTC; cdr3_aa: CASSPHLNAGGWYNEQFF
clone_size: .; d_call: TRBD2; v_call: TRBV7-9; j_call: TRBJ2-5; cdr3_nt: TGTGCCAGCAGCCATCTAGCGGGCCAAGAGACCCAGTACTTC; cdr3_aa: CASSHLAGQETQYF
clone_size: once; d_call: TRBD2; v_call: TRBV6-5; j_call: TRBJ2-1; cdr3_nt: TGTGCCAGCAGTTACGGGGGGAGGGCCTACAATGAGCAGTTCTTC; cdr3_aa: CASSYGGRAYNEQFF
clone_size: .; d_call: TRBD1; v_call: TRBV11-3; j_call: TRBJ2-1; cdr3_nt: TGTGCCAGCAGCTTAGCGGACAGGGGAAGGAATGAGCAGTTCTTC; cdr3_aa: CASSLADRGRNEQFF
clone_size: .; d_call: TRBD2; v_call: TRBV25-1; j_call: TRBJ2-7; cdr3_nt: TGTGCCAGCAGTGAATACGGTAGCGGGACGTTCTACGAGCAGTACTTC; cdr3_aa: CASSEYGSGTFYEQYF